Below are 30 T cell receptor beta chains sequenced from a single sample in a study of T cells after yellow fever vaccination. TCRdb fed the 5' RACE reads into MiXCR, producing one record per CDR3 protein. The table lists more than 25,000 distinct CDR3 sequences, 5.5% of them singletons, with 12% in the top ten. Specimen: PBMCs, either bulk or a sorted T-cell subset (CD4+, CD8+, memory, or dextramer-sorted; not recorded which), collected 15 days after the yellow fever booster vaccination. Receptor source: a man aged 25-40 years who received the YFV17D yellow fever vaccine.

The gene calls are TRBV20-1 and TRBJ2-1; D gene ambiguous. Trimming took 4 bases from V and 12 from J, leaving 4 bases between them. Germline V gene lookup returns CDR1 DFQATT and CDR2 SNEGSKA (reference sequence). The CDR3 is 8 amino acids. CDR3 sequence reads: CSAIGQFF. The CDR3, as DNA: TGCAGTGCTATTGGGCAGTTCTTC.

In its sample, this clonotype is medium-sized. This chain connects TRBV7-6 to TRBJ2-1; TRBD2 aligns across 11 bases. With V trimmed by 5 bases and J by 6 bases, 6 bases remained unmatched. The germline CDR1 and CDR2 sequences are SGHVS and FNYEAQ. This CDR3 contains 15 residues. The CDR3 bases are TGTGCCAGCAGCCCTCCCGGGACTAGCGGCAATGAGCAGTTCTTC. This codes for CASSPPGTSGNEQFF.

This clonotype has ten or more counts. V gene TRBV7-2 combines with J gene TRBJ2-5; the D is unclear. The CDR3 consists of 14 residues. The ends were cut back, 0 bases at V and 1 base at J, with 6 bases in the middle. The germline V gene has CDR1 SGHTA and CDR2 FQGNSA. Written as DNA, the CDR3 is TGTGCCAGCAGCTTAGCGTTTTCCCAAGAGACCCAGTACTTC. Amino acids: CASSLAFSQETQYF.

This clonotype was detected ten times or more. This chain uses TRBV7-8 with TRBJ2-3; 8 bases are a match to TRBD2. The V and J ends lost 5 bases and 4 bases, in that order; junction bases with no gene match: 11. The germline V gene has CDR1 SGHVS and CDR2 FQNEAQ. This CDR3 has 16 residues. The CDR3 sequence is CASSLPGLVSSDTQYF. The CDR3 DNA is TGTGCCAGCAGCCTCCCGGGACTAGTGTCTTCAGATACGCAGTATTTT.

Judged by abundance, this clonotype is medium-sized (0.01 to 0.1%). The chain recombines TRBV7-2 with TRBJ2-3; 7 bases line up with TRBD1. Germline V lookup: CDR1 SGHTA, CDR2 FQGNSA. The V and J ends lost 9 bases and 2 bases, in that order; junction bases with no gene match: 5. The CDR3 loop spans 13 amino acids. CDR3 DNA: TGTGCCAGTCGACAGGGAAACACAGATACGCAGTATTTT. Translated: CASRQGNTDTQYF.

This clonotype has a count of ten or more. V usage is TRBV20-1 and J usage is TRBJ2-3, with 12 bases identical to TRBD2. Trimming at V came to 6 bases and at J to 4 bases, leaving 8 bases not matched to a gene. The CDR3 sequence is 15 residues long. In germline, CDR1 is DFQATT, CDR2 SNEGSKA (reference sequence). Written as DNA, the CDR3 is TGCAGTGCCGCCGATCCTAGCGGGAGGGCAGATACGCAGTATTTT. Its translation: CSAADPSGRADTQYF.

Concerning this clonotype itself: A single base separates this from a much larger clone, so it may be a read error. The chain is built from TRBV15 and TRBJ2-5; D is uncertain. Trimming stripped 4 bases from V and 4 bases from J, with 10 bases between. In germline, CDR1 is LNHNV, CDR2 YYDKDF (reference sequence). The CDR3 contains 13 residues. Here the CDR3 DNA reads TGTGCCACCAGCACAGATTCTCCAGAGACCCAGTACTTC. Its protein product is CATSTDSPETQYF.

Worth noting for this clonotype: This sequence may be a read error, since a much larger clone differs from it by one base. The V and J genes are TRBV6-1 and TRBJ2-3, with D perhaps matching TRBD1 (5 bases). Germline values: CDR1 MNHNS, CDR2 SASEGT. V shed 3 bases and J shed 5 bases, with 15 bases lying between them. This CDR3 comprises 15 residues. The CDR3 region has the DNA TGTGCCAGCAGTGATCGGGTCAGGGCCATAGATACGCAGTATTTT. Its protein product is CASSDRVRAIDTQYF.

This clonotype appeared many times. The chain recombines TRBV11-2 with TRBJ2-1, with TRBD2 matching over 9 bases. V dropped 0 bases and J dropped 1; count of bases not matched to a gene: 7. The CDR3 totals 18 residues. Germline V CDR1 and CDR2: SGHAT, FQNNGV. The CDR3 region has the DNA TGTGCCAGCAGCTTAGAGTATTTTAGCGGGAGATCCTACAATGAGCAGTTCTTC. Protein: CASSLEYFSGRSYNEQFF. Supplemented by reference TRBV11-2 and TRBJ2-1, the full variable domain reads EAGVAQSPRYKIIEKRQSVAFWCNPISGHATLYWYQQILGQGPKLLIQFQNNGVVDDSQLPKDRFSAERLKGVDSTLKIQPAKLEDSAVYLCASSLEYFSGRSYNEQFFGPGTRLTVL.

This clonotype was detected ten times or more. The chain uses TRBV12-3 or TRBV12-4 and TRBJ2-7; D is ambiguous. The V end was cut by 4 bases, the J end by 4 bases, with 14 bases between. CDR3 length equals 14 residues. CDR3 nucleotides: TGTGCCAGCAGTTCGGAGCCCAGGAGATACGAGCAGTACTTC. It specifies CASSSEPRRYEQYF.

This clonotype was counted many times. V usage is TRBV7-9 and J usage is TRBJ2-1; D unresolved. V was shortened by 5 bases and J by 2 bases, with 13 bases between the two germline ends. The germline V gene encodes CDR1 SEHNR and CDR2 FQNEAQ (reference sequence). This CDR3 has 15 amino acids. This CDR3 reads CASSPPGLAYNEQFF. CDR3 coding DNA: TGTGCCAGCAGCCCCCCCGGGTTAGCCTACAATGAGCAGTTCTTC.

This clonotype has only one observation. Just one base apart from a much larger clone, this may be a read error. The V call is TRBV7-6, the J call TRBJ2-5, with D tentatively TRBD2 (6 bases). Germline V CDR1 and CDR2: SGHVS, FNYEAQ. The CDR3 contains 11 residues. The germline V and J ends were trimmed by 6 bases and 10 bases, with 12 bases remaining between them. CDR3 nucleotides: TGTGCCAGCAGAGTTCCGGGGGACCAGTACTTC. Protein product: CASRVPGDQYF.

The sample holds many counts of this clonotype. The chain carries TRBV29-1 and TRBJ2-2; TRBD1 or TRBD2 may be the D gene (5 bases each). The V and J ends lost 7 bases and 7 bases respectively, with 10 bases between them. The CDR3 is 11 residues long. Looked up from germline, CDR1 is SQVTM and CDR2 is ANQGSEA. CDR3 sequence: CSGGEGGELFF. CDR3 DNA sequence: TGCAGCGGAGGGGAAGGCGGGGAGCTGTTTTTT.

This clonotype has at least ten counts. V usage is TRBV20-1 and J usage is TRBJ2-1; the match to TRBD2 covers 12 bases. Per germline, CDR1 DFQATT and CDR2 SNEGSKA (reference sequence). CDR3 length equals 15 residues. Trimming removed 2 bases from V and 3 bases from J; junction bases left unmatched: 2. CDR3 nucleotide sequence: TGCAGTGCTAGACAACTAGCGGGAGGCTACAATGAGCAGTTCTTC. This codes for CSARQLAGGYNEQFF.

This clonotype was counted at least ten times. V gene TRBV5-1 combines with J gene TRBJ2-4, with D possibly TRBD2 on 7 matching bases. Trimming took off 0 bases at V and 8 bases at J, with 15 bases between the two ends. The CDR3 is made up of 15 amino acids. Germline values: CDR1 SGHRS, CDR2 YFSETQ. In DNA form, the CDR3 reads TGCGCCAGCAGCTTGGCACCGGGGGCGGGGGACATTCAGTACTTC. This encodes CASSLAPGAGDIQYF.

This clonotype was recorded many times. This chain's CDR3 is CASSQDSGLAVTGYEQYF. The CDR3 DNA sequence: TGTGCCAGCAGCCAAGATTCGGGACTAGCGGTGACGGGGTACGAGCAGTACTTC. The rearrangement joins TRBV4-2 to TRBJ2-7; 11 nucleotides agree with TRBD2. CDR1 LGHNA and CDR2 YNFKEQ come from the germline V gene. The CDR3 consists of 18 residues. J lost 4 bases, V lost 0 bases, and 11 bases had no gene match.

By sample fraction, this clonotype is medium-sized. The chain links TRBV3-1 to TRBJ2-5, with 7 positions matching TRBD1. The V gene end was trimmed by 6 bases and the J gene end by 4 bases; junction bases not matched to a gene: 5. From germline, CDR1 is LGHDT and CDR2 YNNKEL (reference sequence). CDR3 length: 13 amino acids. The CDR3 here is CASRGTAGETQYF. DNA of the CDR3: TGTGCCAGCAGGGGGACAGCCGGAGAGACCCAGTACTTC.

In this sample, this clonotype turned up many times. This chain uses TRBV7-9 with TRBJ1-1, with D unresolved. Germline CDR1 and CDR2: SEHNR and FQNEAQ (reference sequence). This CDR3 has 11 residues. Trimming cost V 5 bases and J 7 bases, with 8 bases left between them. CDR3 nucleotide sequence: TGTGCCAGCAGCCGGACCCTTGAAGCTTTCTTT. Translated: CASSRTLEAFF.

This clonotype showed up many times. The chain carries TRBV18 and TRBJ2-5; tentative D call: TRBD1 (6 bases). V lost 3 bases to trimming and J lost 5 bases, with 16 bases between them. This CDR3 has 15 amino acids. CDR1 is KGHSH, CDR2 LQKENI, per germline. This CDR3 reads CASSPWQGSTETQYF. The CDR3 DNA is TGTGCCAGCTCACCCTGGCAGGGGAGTACGGAGACCCAGTACTTC. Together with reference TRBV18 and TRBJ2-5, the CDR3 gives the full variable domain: NAGVMQNPRHLVRRRGQEARLRCSPMKGHSHVYWYRQLPEEGLKFMVYLQKENIIDESGMPKERFSAEFPKEGPSILRIQQVVRGDSAAYFCASSPWQGSTETQYFGPGTRLLVL.

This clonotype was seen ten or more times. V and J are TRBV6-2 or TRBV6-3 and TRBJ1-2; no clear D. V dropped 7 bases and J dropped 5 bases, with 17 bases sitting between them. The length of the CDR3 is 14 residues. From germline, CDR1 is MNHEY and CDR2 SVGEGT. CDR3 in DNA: TGTGCCAGCAAGCGACCGGGAGCAGGATATGGCTACACCTTC. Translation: CASKRPGAGYGYTF.

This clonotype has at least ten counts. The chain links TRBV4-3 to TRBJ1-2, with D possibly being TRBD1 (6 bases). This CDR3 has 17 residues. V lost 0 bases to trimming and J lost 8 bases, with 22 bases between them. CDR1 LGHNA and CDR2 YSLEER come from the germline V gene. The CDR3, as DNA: TGCGCCAGCAGCCAAGATCAAGGCAGGGGACCGTTAGGGGGCTACACCTTC. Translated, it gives CASSQDQGRGPLGGYTF.

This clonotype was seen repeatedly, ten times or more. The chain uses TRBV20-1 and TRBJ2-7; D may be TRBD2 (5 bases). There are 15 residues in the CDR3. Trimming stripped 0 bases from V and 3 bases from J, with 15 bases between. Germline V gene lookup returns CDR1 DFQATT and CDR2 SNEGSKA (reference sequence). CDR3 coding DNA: TGCAGTGCTAGAGATCGCCTGGGGAGATTCTACGAGCAGTACTTC. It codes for CSARDRLGRFYEQYF.

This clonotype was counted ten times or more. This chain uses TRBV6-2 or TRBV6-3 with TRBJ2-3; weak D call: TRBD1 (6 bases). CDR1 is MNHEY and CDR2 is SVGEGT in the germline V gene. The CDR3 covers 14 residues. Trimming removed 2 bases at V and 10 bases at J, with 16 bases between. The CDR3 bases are TGTGCCAGCAGTTACGTATCAGGGGAAGGCTCGCAGTATTTT. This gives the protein CASSYVSGEGSQYF.

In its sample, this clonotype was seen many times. CDR3 protein: CASSLSGPGSYNEQFF. As DNA, the CDR3 is TGTGCCAGCAGTTTGTCTGGGCCTGGCTCCTACAATGAGCAGTTCTTC. The rearrangement links TRBV28 to TRBJ2-1; D is unresolved. With 3 bases removed from V and 0 bases from J, the gap between germline ends came to 12 bases. Germline V CDR1 and CDR2: MDHEN, SYDVKM. This CDR3 has 16 amino acids.

The CDR3 region has the DNA TGTGCCAGCAGTGTCGACAGGCAGCTTGGCAATGAGCAGTTCTTC. This codes for CASSVDRQLGNEQFF. The gene calls are TRBV6-1 and TRBJ2-1, with a tentative D call TRBD1 (6 bases). From germline, CDR1 is MNHNS and CDR2 SASEGT. The CDR3 spans 15 residues. Trimming shortened V by 4 bases and J by 6 bases, and 16 bases separated the two germline ends.

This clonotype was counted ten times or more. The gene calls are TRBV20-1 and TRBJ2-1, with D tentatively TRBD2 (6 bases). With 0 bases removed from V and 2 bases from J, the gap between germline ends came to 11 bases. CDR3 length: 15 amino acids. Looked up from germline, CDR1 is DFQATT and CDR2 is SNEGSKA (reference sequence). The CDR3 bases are TGCAGTGCTAGAGATTTCGGGAGAGCCTACAATGAGCAGTTCTTC. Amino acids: CSARDFGRAYNEQFF.

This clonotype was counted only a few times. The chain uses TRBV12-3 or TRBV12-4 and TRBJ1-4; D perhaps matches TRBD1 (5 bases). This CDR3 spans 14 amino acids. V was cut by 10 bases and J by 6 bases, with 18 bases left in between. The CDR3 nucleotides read TGTGCCACCAGGAAGGTCGGGGGTTATGAAAAACTGTTTTTT. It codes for CATRKVGGYEKLFF.

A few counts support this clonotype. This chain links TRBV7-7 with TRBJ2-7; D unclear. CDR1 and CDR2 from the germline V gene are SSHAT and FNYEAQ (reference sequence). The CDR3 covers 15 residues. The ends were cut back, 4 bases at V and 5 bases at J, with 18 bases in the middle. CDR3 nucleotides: TGTGCCAGCAGCTCTACCCCTCTCGCACCGGACGAGCAGTACTTC. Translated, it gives CASSSTPLAPDEQYF. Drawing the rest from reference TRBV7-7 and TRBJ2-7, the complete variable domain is GAGVSQSPRYKVTKRGQDVTLRCDPISSHATLYWYQQALGQGPEFLTYFNYEAQPDKSGLPSDRFSAERPEGSISTLTIQRTEQRDSAMYRCASSSTPLAPDEQYFGPGTRLTVT.

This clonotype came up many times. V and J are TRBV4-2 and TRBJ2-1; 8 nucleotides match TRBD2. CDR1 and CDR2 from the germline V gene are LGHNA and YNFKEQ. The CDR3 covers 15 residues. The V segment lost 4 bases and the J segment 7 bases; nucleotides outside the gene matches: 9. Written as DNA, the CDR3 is TGTGCCAGCAGCCTTACAGCGGGAGCGGGGAATGAGCAGTTCTTC. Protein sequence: CASSLTAGAGNEQFF.

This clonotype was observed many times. CDR3 in DNA: TGTGCCAGCAGGACGATAGAGGGGGAGGTAAACACTGAAGCTTTCTTT. Protein: CASRTIEGEVNTEAFF. The chain has TRBV12-3 or TRBV12-4 and TRBJ1-1, with D perhaps matching TRBD1 (6 bases). CDR3 length: 16 residues. V lost 6 bases and J lost 2, with 19 bases in between.